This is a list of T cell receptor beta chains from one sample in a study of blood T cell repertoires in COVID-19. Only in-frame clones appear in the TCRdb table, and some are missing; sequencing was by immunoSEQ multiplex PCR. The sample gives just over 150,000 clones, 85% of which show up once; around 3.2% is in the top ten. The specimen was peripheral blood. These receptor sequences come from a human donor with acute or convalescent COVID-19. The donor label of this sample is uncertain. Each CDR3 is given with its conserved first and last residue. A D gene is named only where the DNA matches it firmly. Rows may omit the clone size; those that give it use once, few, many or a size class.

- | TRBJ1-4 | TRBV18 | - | CASSPPGGSVNEKLFF | TGTGCCAGCTCACCACCGGGAGGATCAGTTAATGAAAAACTGTTTTTT
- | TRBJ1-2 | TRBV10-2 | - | CASSEVTALNYGYTF | TGCGCCAGCAGTGAGGTAACGGCACTAAACTATGGCTACACCTTC
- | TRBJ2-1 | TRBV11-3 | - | CASSLKEVLGEQFF | TGTGCCAGCAGCTTAAAGGAAGTCCTAGGTGAGCAGTTCTTC
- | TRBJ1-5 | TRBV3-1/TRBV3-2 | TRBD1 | CASSQADREGQPQHF | TGTGCCAGCAGCCAAGCGGACAGGGAGGGTCAGCCCCAGCATTTT
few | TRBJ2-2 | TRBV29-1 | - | CSVGQAITGELFF | TGCAGCGTTGGACAGGCCATCACCGGGGAGCTGTTTTTT
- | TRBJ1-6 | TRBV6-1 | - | CASSGRVRGYNSPLHF | TGTGCCAGCAGTGGGAGGGTAAGGGGATATAATTCACCCCTCCACTTT
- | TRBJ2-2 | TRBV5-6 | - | CASSLRAIRTGELFF | TGTGCCAGCAGCCTAAGAGCTATACGGACCGGGGAGCTGTTTTTT
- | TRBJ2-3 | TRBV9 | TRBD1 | CASSVGTGALQGTDTQYF | TGTGCCAGCAGCGTAGGGACAGGGGCCCTCCAAGGCACAGATACGCAGTATTTT
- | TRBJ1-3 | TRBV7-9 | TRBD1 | CASSPGQPSSGNTIYF | TGTGCCAGCAGCCCGGGACAGCCGTCCTCTGGAAACACCATATATTTT
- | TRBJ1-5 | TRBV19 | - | CASSSEGGTKRSQHF | TGTGCCAGTAGTTCGGAGGGGGGGACAAAACGTAGCCAGCATTTT
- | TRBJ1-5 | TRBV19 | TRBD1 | CASSTRQGYSNQPQHF | TGTGCCAGTAGTACAAGACAGGGCTATAGCAATCAGCCCCAGCATTTT
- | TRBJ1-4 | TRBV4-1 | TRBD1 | CASSRTGSTNEKLFF | TGCGCCAGCAGCCGGACAGGTTCAACTAATGAAAAACTGTTTTTT
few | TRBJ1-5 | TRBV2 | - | CASRLEVLGNQPQHF | TGTGCCAGCAGGCTCGAGGTCTTAGGCAATCAGCCCCAGCATTTT
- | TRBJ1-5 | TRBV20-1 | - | CSASPDQPQHF | TGCAGTGCTAGCCCGGATCAGCCCCAGCATTTT
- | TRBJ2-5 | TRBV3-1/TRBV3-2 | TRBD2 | CASSQNRRGAETQYF | TGTGCCAGCAGCCAGAATAGGCGGGGGGCTGAGACCCAGTACTTC
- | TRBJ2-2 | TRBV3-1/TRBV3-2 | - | CASSRPRGVHTGELFF | TGTGCCAGCAGCCGGCCGCGCGGAGTCCACACCGGGGAGCTGTTTTTT
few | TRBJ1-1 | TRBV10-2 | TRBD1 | CASSTGGWGAFF | TGCGCCAGCAGCACAGGGGGCTGGGGAGCTTTCTTT
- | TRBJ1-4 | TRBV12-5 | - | CASAGGESSYEKLFF | TGTGCTAGTGCCGGCGGGGAGTCCAGCTATGAAAAACTGTTTTTT
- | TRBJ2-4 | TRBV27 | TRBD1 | CASTTVTGAAKNIQYF | TGTGCCAGCACTACGGTGACAGGGGCAGCCAAAAACATTCAGTACTTC
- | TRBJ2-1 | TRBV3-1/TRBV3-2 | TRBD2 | CASSLRGGGEQFF | TGTGCCAGCAGCCTTCGCGGGGGGGGTGAGCAGTTCTTC
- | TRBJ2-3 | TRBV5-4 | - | CASSSGGWTGPADTQYF | TGTGCCAGCAGCTCGGGGGGTTGGACAGGGCCCGCAGATACGCAGTATTTT
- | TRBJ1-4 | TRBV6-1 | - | CASSEGWGEREKLFF | TGTGCCAGCAGTGAGGGATGGGGAGAAAGGGAAAAACTGTTTTTT
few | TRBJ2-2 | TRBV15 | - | CATSRDFSAGELFF | TGTGCCACCAGCAGAGATTTTAGCGCCGGGGAGCTGTTTTTT
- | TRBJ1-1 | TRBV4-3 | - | CASSQEGRGRPEAFF | TGCGCCAGCAGCCAAGAAGGGCGGGGAAGGCCTGAAGCTTTCTTT
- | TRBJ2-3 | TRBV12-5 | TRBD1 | CASGLGQGPDTQYF | TGTGCTAGTGGACTAGGACAGGGCCCAGATACGCAGTATTTT